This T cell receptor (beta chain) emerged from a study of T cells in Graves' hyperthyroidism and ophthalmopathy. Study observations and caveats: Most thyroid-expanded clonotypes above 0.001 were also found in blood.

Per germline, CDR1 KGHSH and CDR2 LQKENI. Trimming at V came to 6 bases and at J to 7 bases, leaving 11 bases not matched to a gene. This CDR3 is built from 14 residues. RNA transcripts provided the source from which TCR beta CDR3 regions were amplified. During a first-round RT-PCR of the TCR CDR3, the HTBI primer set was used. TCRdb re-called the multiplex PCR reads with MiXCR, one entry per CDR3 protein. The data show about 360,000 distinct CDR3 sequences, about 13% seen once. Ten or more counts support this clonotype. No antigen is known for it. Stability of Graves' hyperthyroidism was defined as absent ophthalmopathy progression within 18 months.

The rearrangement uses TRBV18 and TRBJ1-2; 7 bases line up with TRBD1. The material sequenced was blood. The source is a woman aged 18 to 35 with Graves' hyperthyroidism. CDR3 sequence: CASSPADRAIGYTF. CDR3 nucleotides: TGTGCCAGCTCTCCGGCCGACAGGGCGATTGGCTACACCTTC.